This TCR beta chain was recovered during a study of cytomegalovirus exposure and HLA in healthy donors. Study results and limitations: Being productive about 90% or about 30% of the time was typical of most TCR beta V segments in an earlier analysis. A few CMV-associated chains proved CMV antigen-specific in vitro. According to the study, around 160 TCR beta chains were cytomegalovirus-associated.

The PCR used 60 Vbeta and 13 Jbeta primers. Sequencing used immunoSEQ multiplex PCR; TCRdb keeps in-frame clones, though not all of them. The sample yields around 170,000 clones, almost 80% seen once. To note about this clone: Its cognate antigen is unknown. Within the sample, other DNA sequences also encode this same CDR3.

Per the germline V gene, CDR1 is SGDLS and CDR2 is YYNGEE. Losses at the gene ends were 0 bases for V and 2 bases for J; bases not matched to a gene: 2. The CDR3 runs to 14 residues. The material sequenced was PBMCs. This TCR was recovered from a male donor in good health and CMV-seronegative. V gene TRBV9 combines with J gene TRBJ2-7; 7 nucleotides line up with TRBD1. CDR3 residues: CASSVGTGAYEQYF. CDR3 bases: TGTGCCAGCAGCGTAGGGACAGGCGCCTACGAGCAGTACTTC.